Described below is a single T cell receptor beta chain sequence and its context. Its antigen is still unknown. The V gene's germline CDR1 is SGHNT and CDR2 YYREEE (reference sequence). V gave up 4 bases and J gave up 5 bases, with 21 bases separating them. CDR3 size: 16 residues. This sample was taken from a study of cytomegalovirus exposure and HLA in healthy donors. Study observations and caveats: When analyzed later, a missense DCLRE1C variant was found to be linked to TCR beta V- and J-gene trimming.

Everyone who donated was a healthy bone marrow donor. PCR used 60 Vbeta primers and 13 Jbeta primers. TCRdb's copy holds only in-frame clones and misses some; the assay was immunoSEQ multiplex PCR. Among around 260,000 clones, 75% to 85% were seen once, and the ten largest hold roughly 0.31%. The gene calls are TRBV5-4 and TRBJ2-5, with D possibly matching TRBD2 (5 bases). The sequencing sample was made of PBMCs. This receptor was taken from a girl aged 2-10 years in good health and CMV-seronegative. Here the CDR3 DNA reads TGTGCCAGCAGCCCCGGAGGAGCGCGTACGTTGGAGACCCAGTACTTC. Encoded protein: CASSPGGARTLETQYF.